This T cell receptor (beta chain) derives from a study of T cell responses to AZD1222 COVID-19 vaccine. Study-wide context: Second-dose intervals near 4 or 12 weeks were combined.

General study findings and limits: Dominant CD4 TCR responses targeted spike regions 160-218 and 743-854. Scientists sampled the repertoires only once the peak T cell response had passed. Donors were largely white British and mainly female; clonal diversity was possibly underestimated.

Of note for this clone: The antigen remains unidentified.

This CDR3 is 13 amino acids long. Per the germline V gene, CDR1 is LNHDA and CDR2 is SQIVND (reference sequence). V lost 10 bases and J lost 10; bases outside the gene matches: 8. This table comes from immunoSEQ multiplex PCR, and its TCRdb copy is limited to in-frame clones, with some not included. Of about 100,000 clones listed, 84% are singletons. The chain recombines TRBV19 with TRBJ1-6, with 9 positions matching TRBD1. The specimen was peripheral blood, collected on day 0 of AZD1222 vaccination. The TCR sequence derives from an adult in good health. The CDR3 spells CATNRDRASPLHF. In DNA form, the CDR3 reads TGTGCCACCAACCGGGACAGGGCATCACCCCTCCACTTT. The complete variable domain, with remaining parts taken from reference TRBV19 and TRBJ1-6, reads DGGITQSPKYLFRKEGQNVTLSCEQNLNHDAMYWYRQDPGQGLRLIYYSQIVNDFQKGDIAEGYSVSREKKESFPLTVTSAQKNPTAFYLCATNRDRASPLHFGNGTRLTVT.